These 9 T cell receptor beta chains were sequenced from one sample in a study of blood T cell repertoires in COVID-19. Profiled with immunoSEQ multiplex PCR; TCRdb holds only in-frame clones, not every one. The sample has about 380,000 clones; approximately 80% are singletons. Sequenced material: peripheral blood. The receptor source for this set is a human donor with acute or convalescent COVID-19. The donor label of this sample is uncertain.

J is TRBJ2-1 and V is TRBV3-1 (or the pseudogene TRBV3-2); 8 positions agree with TRBD1. Germline V lookup: CDR1 LGHDT, CDR2 YNNKEL (reference sequence). J was trimmed by 6 bases and V by 4 bases; bases with no gene match: 5. The CDR3 totals 14 residues. CDR3 sequence: CASSPDRGRNEQFF. The CDR3 nucleotides read TGTGCCAGCAGCCCAGACAGGGGACGCAATGAGCAGTTCTTC.

The chain recombines TRBV9 with TRBJ1-1, with a weak D call TRBD1 (6 bases). CDR3 length: 14 residues. Germline CDR1 and CDR2: SGDLS and YYNGEE. The V end lost 4 bases, the J end lost 0 bases, and 10 bases lay between the germline ends. CDR3 in amino acids: CASSKDRLNTEAFF. For the CDR3, the DNA is TGTGCCAGCAGCAAGGACAGATTGAACACTGAAGCTTTCTTT.

The V and J genes are TRBV29-1 and TRBJ2-7; TRBD1 matches at 8 bases. CDR1 and CDR2 from the germline V gene are SQVTM and ANQGSEA. The CDR3 is made up of 12 amino acids. The junction had 5 bases not matched to a gene; V was cut back by 0 bases and J by 10 bases. CDR3 nucleotide sequence: TGCAGCGTTGAAGATCCCGGGACAGGACAGTACTTC. Amino acid sequence: CSVEDPGTGQYF.

This chain joins TRBV5-1 and TRBJ2-1; D uncertain. The V and J ends lost 0 bases and 1 base respectively, with 11 bases between them. Germline assignment: CDR1 SGHRS and CDR2 YFSETQ. This CDR3 contains 16 residues. In DNA, the CDR3 is TGCGCCAGCAGCTTGGTCGTGCCCGGGTCCTACAATGAGCAGTTCTTC. Its protein is CASSLVVPGSYNEQFF.

This clone appeared once. The CDR3 DNA reads TGTGCCAGCCGGGGACAGGCGAACACTGAAGCTTTCTTT. Translating gives CASRGQANTEAFF. The chain uses TRBV18 and TRBJ1-1; 8 bases map to TRBD1. CDR3 length: 13 amino acids. Looked up from germline, CDR1 is KGHSH and CDR2 is LQKENI. The ends lost 8 bases at V and 1 base at J; junction bases unmatched: 3.

This sequence joins TRBV5-5 and TRBJ1-4; tentatively, D is TRBD1 (5 bases). The CDR3 loop spans 16 amino acids. Between the trimmed V and J ends, which lost 4 bases and 2 bases, there was a span of 15 bases. From germline, CDR1 is SGHKS and CDR2 YYEKEE (reference sequence). The chain's CDR3 is CASSTLAGTTNEKLFF. The CDR3 region has the DNA TGTGCCAGCAGCACCTTAGCCGGGACTACTAATGAAAAACTGTTTTTT.

CDR3 amino acids: CAWSKGDNQPQHF. For the CDR3, the DNA is TGTGCCTGGAGTAAGGGGGACAATCAGCCCCAGCATTTT. The rearrangement joins TRBV30 to TRBJ1-5; perhaps TRBD1 as D (6 bases). V shed 2 bases and J shed 3 bases, with 8 bases lying between them. Germline V lookup: CDR1 GTSNPN, CDR2 SVGIG (reference sequence). The CDR3 has 13 amino acids.

This chain connects TRBV2 to TRBJ2-1; 11 nucleotides line up with TRBD2. Germline CDR1 reads SNHLY; CDR2 reads FYNNEI. The CDR3 covers 17 residues. With 0 bases clipped from V and 8 bases from J, the junction kept 9 bases outside the gene matches. CDR3 sequence: CASSEAQGASGRHEQFF. The CDR3, as DNA: TGTGCCAGCAGTGAAGCGCAGGGGGCTAGCGGGAGGCATGAGCAGTTCTTC.

The gene calls are TRBV7-2 and TRBJ1-5, with 7 bases matching TRBD1. The CDR3 consists of 13 residues. Germline V gene data show CDR1 as SGHTA and CDR2 as FQGNSA. The junction had 4 bases not matched to a gene; V was cut back by 7 bases and J by 4 bases. CDR3 region: CASTYRGNQPQHF. CDR3 in DNA: TGTGCCAGCACCTACAGGGGTAATCAGCCCCAGCATTTT.